The sequence of this TCR beta chain was determined in a study of technical replicates of blood from a handful of donors. The V gene's germline CDR1 is MNHEY and CDR2 SMNVEV (reference sequence). V dropped 8 bases and J dropped 4 bases, with 14 bases sitting between them. The CDR3 runs 14 residues. The table came from immunoSEQ multiplex PCR; TCRdb's copy has only in-frame clones and leaves some out. The table shows approximately 79,000 clones, with about 97% occurring only once. Sequenced material: T cells isolated from PBMCs. This TCR was sampled from a human donor in good health. This chain links TRBV27 with TRBJ2-2, with D unclear. The CDR3 here is CASALGAGTGELFF. In DNA, the CDR3 is TGTGCCAGCGCCCTCGGTGCTGGCACCGGGGAGCTGTTTTTT.